This T cell receptor beta chain originates from a study of cytomegalovirus exposure and HLA in healthy donors (dated by TCRdb to between 2016 and 2019). Regarding the study in general: In an earlier analysis of approximately 500 of the donors, under 300 Gb of sequence data and roughly 100 million unique TCR beta sequences from 180 million or so T cells were reported. Besides the first cohort of about 730 subjects, a separate validation cohort made up of about 120 different subjects was used. The study combined high-throughput TCR immunosequencing, statistical association of individual TCRs with disease status, and machine learning to predict cytomegalovirus infection status. All discovery cohort repertoires had been generated on a single sequencing platform. Around 320 gigabases of sequencing data and tens of millions of unique TCR sequences were included in an early release covering over 600 HLA-typed donors. A later analysis re-analyzed previously published TCR beta repertoires from several hundred donors and added high-resolution HLA genotyping to study TCR occurrence patterns. Because of strong linkage in the cohort, roughly five DR-DQ haplotypes were treated as single units for association and clustering. The study aimed to test whether cataloging public T cell receptors could reveal signatures of past pathogen exposure. In a later genetic analysis, genome-wide SNP genotypes for about 65% of the roughly 700 donors were used, and that subset was treated as a discovery cohort. An earlier analysis of 587 of the donors applied high-throughput TCR beta sequencing to assess whether each TCR beta V gene segment acted as functional or pseudogenic. Donor age, sex, ethnicity and CMV serostatus were compiled together with the repertoire data. The later analysis used no new phenotypic data to find candidate immune exposures, relying instead on TCR beta sequences and their occurrence across donors. The genetic ancestry cluster associated with self-reported Caucasian donors included 70% to 85% of the roughly 380 genotyped donors. The number of typed donors differed by locus: about 620-630 for A, B, C, DRB1 and DQB1; 500 to 550 for DQA1; around 610 for DPA1; and roughly 490 for DPB1. The study profiled the T cell repertoires of approximately 700 subjects by immunosequencing and related them to cytomegalovirus serostatus. HLA typing included class I and class II loci at four-digit resolution. On average, 235,054 unique TCR beta nucleotide sequences were sequenced per donor among some 420 genotyped donors of the cohort, with roughly 18% of those sequences being non-productive. On the study overall, not on this receptor specifically: A later analysis found that TCR association rates varied across HLA loci, with DRB1 alleles showing the most associated TCRs and HLA-C alleles the fewest. A cluster of highly shared sequence variants was judged likely to be a technical artifact of the sequencing pipeline. Only TCR beta chains were sequenced in this cohort, and the absence of alpha or paired-chain data limited detectable features. Because HLA typing was unavailable for some donors at each locus, only the typed subset was used in association tests. While some public TCRs were present in many individuals, most TCR sequences turned up only very rarely across donors. CMV serostatus was the only immune exposure information available for the cohort. In vitro tests confirmed that three of the cytomegalovirus-associated TCR beta chains recognize cytomegalovirus antigens. The authors suggested that the approach could potentially be extended to other disease states and immunological phenotypes. Presence/absence analyses assumed roughly uniform sequencing depth across donors, an assumption that may not hold. Linkage disequilibrium might explain the correlated functional status among segregating V segments, but an unknown experimental factor could not be excluded. Several of the top co-occurrence clusters appeared to be linked to parvovirus B19, influenza, CMV and Epstein-Barr virus, according to a later analysis. The 87-base-pair reads could not distinguish some IMGT-functional V segments, including TRBV6-2 and TRBV6-3, so those segments were excluded. In a later genetic analysis, fewer N-insertions in productive TCRs were reported among donors in an Asian-associated ancestry cluster than the approximately 630-donor mean. Most CMV-associated TCR beta chains appeared to be HLA-restricted in a later analysis, and the HLA associations seemed to be driven largely by CMV exposure. The earlier analysis of a few hundred of the donors excluded some 15 rarely observed V segments, including chromosome 9 orphons, because counts were too low. The classifier was reported to diagnose cytomegalovirus status with high specificity and sensitivity in both the original cohort and the validation cohort. V-gene and J-gene trimming of TCR beta chains was associated with a missense DCLRE1C variant in a later genetic analysis, and the association was replicated in an independent cohort. A later analysis found that HLA-associated TCR beta chains were more clonally expanded and had lower generation probabilities than equally common non-associated chains. When HLA alleles, especially DR and DQ, strongly co-occurred, attributing TCR associations to individual alleles was difficult. Specific HLA alleles were associated with roughly 17,000 TCR beta sequences at a false discovery rate of 0.05 in a later analysis. In the study, around 150 TCR beta chains were listed as associated with cytomegalovirus. A further reported finding was that TCR beta sequences accurately predicted the HLA-A and HLA-B alleles for most subjects in the first cohort. An earlier analysis of around 600 of the donors showed that most TCR beta V segments appeared in productive rearrangements either about 87% or about 30% of the time, which broadly matched IMGT annotations.

From V the trimming removes 4 bases and from J it removes 6 bases, while the gene matches leave 8 bases of the junction unaccounted for. The CDR3 measures 14 amino acids from cysteine to phenylalanine. Only CDR3 DNA is held: 42 bases, read in frame from base 1. Sequences SGHRS (CDR1) and YFSETQ (CDR2) are obtained from the germline V gene. In regard to this clone: Its antigen has not been determined. Base qualities were left out, and no much larger clone turns up one base away.

The cohort consisted of 670 or so healthy bone marrow donors. Cohort members were all nominally healthy when sampled, although unrecorded immune exposures were likely present. The donor tested CMV seronegative and was one of the 352 seronegative cohort members. Every donor gave a peripheral blood sample, and the peripheral blood mononuclear cells from that sample were used for TCR beta sequencing. The Qiagen DNeasy Blood Extraction Kit was used to extract genomic DNA from the blood cell samples. Library prep was done by the immunoSEQ multiplex PCR assay. A mixture of 60 forward primers for TCR Vbeta segments and 13 reverse primers for TCR Jbeta segments was used in the multiplex PCR. A multiplex PCR assay on genomic DNA amplified the CDR3 region of rearranged TCR beta genes. On the Illumina HiSeq System, the amplified TCR beta libraries were sequenced as 87-base-pair reads. In the paper's pipeline: In a later analysis, approximately 74 million unique TCR beta chains were counted across the roughly 610 repertoires, and around 11 million of these chains were shared by at least two donors. To remove PCR and sequencing errors, raw reads were error-corrected and collapsed into unique sequences using a nearest-neighbor algorithm that merged closely related sequences. Alignment of CDR3 sequences to IMGT reference sequences was used to assign V, D and J gene segments. For a sequence to be retained, at least a six-nucleotide match to both a V gene segment and a J gene segment was required. Rearrangements were classified as productive when the CDR3 lacked stop codons and remained in frame with V and J, and all other rearrangements were classified as non-productive. CDR3 was defined according to IMGT convention as the region running from the second conserved V-encoded cysteine to the conserved J-encoded phenylalanine. In an earlier analysis of approximately 590 of the donors, sequences lacking an unambiguous match to a single V gene segment were excluded. In an earlier analysis of some 590 of the donors, a V segment was called functional when productive rearrangements were above 56.7%, and segregating when the standard deviation between donors exceeded 5%. A statistical classification framework was developed to diagnose cytomegalovirus status using the catalog of TCR beta chain sequences. A later analysis assigned V and J genes by comparing TCR nucleotide sequences with IMGT/GENE-DB human TR gene sequences. In a later analysis, CDR3 sequences and most-parsimonious VDJ recombination scenarios were assigned using the TCRdist pipeline. A later analysis defined each TCR beta chain by its CDR3 amino acid sequence plus V-gene family, and excluded reads lacking a unique V-gene family. A later analysis removed roughly 590 highly shared, low-generation-probability nucleotide sequences to deal with suspected cross-contamination and a sequencing artifact. In a later analysis, a clonal expansion index for each public chain was calculated from normalized within-repertoire ranks of inferred template counts. Generation probabilities in a later analysis came from a VDJ recombination model fitted to out-of-frame rearrangements, and those results were checked against IGoR. Hypergeometric tests were used in a later analysis to score TCR-TCR, TCR-HLA and TCR-CMV co-occurrence, with a repertoire-size bias correction applied to the TCR pairs. To estimate false discovery rates, a later analysis permuted the HLA or CMV assignments 20 times. In a later analysis, co-occurring TCRs were grouped using DBSCAN, and TCRdist sequence similarity was added for clustering within HLA-allele-positive subsets. For co-occurrence clustering, repertoires with fewer than 30,000 or more than 120,000 public chains were excluded, along with roughly 5 repertoires with anomalous nucleotide sharing. TCRdb retrieved this table from immuneACCESS and kept in-frame rearrangements only. Not all clones are present; in checked studies, unresolved V genes account for under half, and no reason is known for the remainder. V and J calls and clone size come straight from that table; D and trimming were deduced from the DNA. The sample table holds roughly 86,000 clones, of which about 62% were seen once. 3.9% of the sample lies in the top ten.

The source material was PBMCs. The clonotype originates from a man aged 25-45 years in good health and CMV-seronegative. The chain uses TRBV5-1 and TRBJ1-1; TRBD1 agrees with 8 junctional bases. The DNA sequence reads TGCGCCAGCAGCACAGACAGGGGCCACGCTGAAGCTTTCTTT. It is translated as CASSTDRGHAEAFF.